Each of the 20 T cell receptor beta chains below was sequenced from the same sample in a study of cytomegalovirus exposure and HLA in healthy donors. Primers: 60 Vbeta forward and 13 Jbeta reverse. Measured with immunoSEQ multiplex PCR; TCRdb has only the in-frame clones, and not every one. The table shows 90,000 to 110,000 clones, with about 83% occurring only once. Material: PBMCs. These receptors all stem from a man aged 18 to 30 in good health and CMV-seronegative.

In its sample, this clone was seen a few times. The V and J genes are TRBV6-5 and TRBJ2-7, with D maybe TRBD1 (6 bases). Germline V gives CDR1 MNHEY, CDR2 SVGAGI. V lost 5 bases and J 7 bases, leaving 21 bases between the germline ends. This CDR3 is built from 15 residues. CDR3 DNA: TGTGCCAGCAGTAGGGGGACGGGATACCTGGGGGAGCAGTACTTC. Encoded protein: CASSRGTGYLGEQYF.

The DNA of the CDR3 is TGCGCCAGCAGCCAAGATAACGGCAGGGGATTAGAGCAGTACTTC. Its translation: CASSQDNGRGLEQYF. The chain uses TRBV4-1 and TRBJ2-7, with D possibly matching TRBD1 (6 bases). V shed 0 bases and J shed 7 bases, with 16 bases lying between them. CDR3 size: 15 residues. Germline CDR1 and CDR2: MGHRA and YSYEKL.

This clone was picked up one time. CDR3 DNA sequence: TGTGCCAGCAGCCGCCCAGGGGTGGGCGAGACCCAGTACTTC. Translated, it gives CASSRPGVGETQYF. V usage is TRBV5-4 and J usage is TRBJ2-5, with D perhaps TRBD1 (6 bases). CDR3 length equals 14 residues. Germline V gene data show CDR1 as SGHNT and CDR2 as YYREEE (reference sequence). V lost 4 bases to trimming and J lost 5 bases, with 15 bases between them.

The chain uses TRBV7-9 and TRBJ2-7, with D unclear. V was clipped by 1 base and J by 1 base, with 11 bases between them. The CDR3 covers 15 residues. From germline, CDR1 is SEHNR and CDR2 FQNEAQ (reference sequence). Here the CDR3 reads CASSLDSSRSYEQYF. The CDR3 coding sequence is TGTGCCAGCAGCTTAGACTCCTCAAGATCCTACGAGCAGTACTTC.

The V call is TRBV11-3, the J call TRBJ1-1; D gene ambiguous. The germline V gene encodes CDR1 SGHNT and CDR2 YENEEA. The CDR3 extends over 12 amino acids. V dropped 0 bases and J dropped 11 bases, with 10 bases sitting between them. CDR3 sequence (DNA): TGTGCCAGCAGCTTAGACGGGAGGTTGGCTTTCTTT. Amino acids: CASSLDGRLAFF.

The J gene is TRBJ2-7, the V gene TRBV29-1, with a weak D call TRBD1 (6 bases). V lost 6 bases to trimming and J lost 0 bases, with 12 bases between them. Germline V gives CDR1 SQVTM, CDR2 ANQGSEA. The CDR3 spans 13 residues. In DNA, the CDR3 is TGCAGCGTGGCTAACAGGGCCTCCTACGAGCAGTACTTC. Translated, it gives CSVANRASYEQYF.

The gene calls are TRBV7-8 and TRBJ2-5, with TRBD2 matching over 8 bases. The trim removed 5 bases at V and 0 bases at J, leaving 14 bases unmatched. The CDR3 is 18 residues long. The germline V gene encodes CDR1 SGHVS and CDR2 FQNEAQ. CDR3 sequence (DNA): TGTGCCAGCAGCCCCGAGGAGCTAGCGGGCGCGTACCAAGAGACCCAGTACTTC. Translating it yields CASSPEELAGAYQETQYF.

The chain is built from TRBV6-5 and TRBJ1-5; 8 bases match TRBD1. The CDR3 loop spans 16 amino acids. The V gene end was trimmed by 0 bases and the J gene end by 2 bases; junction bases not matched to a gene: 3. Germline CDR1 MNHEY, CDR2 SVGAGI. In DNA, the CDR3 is TGTGCCAGCAGTTACTCGAAGACAGGGGGCAATCAGCCCCAGCATTTT. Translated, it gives CASSYSKTGGNQPQHF.

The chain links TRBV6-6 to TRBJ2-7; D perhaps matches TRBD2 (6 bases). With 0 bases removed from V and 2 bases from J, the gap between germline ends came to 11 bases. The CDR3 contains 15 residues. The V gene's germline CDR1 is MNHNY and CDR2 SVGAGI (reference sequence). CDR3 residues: CASSYSGGGTYEQYF. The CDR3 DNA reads TGTGCCAGCAGTTACTCTGGAGGCGGGACCTACGAGCAGTACTTC.

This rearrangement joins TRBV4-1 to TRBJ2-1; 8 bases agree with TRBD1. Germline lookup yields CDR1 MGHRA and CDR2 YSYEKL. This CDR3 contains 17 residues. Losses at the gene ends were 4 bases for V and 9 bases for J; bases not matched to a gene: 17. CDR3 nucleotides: TGCGCCAGCAGCCTAAGAAGTTTAAGGACAGGGACGGGTGAGCAGTTCTTC. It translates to CASSLRSLRTGTGEQFF.

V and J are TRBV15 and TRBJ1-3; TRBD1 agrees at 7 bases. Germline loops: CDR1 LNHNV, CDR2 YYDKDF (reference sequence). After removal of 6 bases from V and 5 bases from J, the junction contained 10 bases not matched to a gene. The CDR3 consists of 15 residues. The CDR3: CATSTGTAERNTIYF. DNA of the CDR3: TGTGCCACCAGTACTGGGACAGCGGAGAGAAACACCATATATTTT.

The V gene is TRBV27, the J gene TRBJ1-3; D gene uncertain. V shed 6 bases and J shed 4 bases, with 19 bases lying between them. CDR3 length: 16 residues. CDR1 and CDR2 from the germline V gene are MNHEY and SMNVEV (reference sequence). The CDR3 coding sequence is TGTGCCAGCAGACTAGGACGGAGTACGGTAGGAAACACCATATATTTT. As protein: CASRLGRSTVGNTIYF.

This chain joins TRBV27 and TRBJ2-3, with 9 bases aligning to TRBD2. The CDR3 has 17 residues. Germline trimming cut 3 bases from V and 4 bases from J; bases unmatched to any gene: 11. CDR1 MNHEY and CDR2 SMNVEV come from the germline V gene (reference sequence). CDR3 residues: CASSLGVSGSGADTQYF. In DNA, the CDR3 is TGTGCCAGCAGTTTGGGGGTTAGCGGGAGCGGGGCAGATACGCAGTATTTT.

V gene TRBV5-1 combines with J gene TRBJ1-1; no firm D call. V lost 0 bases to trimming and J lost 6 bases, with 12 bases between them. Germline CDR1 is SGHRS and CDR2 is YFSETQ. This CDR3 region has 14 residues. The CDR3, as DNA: TGCGCCAGCAGCTTGGGCGGGAAGGTAGCTGAAGCTTTCTTT. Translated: CASSLGGKVAEAFF.

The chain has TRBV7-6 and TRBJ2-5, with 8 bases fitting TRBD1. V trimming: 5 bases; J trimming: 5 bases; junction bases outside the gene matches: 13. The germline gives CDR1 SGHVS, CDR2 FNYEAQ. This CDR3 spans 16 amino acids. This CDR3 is CASSQMDRAGAETQYF. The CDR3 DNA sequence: TGTGCCAGCAGCCAGATGGACAGGGCAGGTGCGGAGACCCAGTACTTC.

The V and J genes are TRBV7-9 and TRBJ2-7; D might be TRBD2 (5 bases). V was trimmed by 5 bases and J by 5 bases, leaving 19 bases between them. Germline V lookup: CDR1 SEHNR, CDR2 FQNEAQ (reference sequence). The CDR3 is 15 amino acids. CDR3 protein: CASSASLGIFDEQYF. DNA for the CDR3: TGTGCCAGCAGCGCCTCCCTCGGGATTTTCGACGAGCAGTACTTC.

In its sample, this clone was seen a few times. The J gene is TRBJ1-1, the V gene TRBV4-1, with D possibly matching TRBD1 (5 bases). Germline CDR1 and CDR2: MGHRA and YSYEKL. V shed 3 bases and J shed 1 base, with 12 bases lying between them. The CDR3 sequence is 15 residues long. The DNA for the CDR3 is TGCGCCAGCAGCCATATCGGAGGGGAGAACACTGAAGCTTTCTTT. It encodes CASSHIGGENTEAFF.

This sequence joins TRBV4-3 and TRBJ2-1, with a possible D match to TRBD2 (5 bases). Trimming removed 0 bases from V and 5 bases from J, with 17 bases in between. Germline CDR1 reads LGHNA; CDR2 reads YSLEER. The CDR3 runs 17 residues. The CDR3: CASSQDARKEVHNEQFF. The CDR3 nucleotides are TGCGCCAGCAGCCAAGATGCGCGGAAGGAGGTCCACAATGAGCAGTTCTTC.

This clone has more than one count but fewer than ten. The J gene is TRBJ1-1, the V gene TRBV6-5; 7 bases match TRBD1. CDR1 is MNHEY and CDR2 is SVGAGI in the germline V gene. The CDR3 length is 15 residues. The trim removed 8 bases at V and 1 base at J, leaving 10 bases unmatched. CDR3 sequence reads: CASSPDRAQNTEAFF. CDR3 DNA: TGTGCCAGCTCTCCCGACAGGGCGCAGAACACTGAAGCTTTCTTT.

The CDR3 sequence is CASRGGQGAIYEQYF. CDR3 coding DNA: TGTGCCAGCAGAGGGGGACAGGGGGCAATTTACGAGCAGTACTTC. The chain has TRBV25-1 and TRBJ2-7; TRBD1 matches at 12 bases. The CDR3 covers 15 residues. Trimming at V came to 6 bases and at J to 4 bases, leaving 7 bases not matched to a gene. CDR1 and CDR2 from the germline V gene are MGHDK and SYGVNS.